This T cell receptor beta chain was sequenced during a study of T cell changes during pregnancy in multiple sclerosis. The data were produced by immunoSEQ multiplex PCR, yet TCRdb's version contains in-frame clones alone and is incomplete. The sample consists of about 43,000 clones, 90% of them appearing once. Germline V CDR1 and CDR2: LNHDA, SQIVND (reference sequence). The V and J ends lost 4 bases and 3 bases, in that order; junction bases with no gene match: 11. The CDR3 sequence is 16 residues long. This clonotype was sampled from a female donor in good health, enrolled as a control in a pregnancy study. The V call is TRBV19, the J call TRBJ1-2; TRBD1 agrees at 7 bases. This specimen was peripheral blood, taken in the second trimester of pregnancy. DNA for the CDR3: TGTGCCAGTAGTACCCCGACAGGGTCCGGGGACTATGGCTACACCTTC. This codes for CASSTPTGSGDYGYTF.